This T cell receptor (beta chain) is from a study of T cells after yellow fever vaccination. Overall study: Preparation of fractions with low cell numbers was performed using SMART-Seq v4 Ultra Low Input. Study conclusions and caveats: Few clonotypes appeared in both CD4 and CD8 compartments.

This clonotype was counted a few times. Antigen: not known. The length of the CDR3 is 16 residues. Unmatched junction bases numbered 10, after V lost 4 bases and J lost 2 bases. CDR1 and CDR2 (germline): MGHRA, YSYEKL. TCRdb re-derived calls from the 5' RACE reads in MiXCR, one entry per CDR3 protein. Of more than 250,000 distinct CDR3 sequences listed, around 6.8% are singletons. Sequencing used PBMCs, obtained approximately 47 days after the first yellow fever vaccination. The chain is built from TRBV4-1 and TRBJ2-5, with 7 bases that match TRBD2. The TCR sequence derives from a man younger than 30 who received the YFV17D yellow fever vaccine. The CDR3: CASSPWLAEIQETQYF. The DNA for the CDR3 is TGCGCCAGCAGCCCCTGGCTAGCGGAAATTCAAGAGACCCAGTACTTC.